These 15 T cell receptor beta chains share one sample of origin, sequenced in a study of blood T cell repertoires in COVID-19. The repertoire was sequenced with immunoSEQ multiplex PCR; TCRdb's copy has only in-frame clones and lacks some. The sample includes about 83,000 clones, about 87% of them seen just once. Specimen: peripheral blood. The source of these receptors is an elderly man with active or convalescent COVID-19.

This clone was counted only a few times. This chain connects TRBV7-9 to TRBJ2-2, with D maybe TRBD2 (7 bases). Germline assignment: CDR1 SEHNR and CDR2 FQNEAQ (reference sequence). The CDR3 runs 16 residues. V lost 3 bases, J lost 0 bases, and 11 bases lay in between. CDR3 coding DNA: TGTGCCAGCAGCTTGGCCGGGGGGCCGAACACCGGGGAGCTGTTTTTT. This gives the protein CASSLAGGPNTGELFF.

J is TRBJ1-6 and V is TRBV14, with D perhaps TRBD1 (6 bases). V shed 0 bases and J shed 10 bases, with 16 bases lying between them. Germline CDR1 SGHDN, CDR2 FVKESK. The CDR3 is made up of 16 amino acids. The CDR3 DNA reads as TGTGCCAGCAGCCAAGATTGGGGGCTCACAGGGTCACCCCTCCACTTT. Protein product: CASSQDWGLTGSPLHF.

The rearrangement joins TRBV25-1 to TRBJ1-3; D gene uncertain. The CDR3 consists of 15 residues. The V and J ends lost 7 bases and 3 bases respectively, with 16 bases between them. Germline loops: CDR1 MGHDK, CDR2 SYGVNS. The CDR3 DNA follows: TGTGCCAGCATCCCGGTGGGAGGTAGTGGAAACACCATATATTTT. It encodes CASIPVGGSGNTIYF.

CDR3: CASTSGRNTEAFF. The CDR3 DNA is TGTGCCAGCACCTCCGGGAGGAACACTGAAGCTTTCTTT. J is TRBJ1-1 and V is TRBV11-1; no clear D gene. V gave up 7 bases and J gave up 1 base, with 10 bases separating them. Germline V gives CDR1 SGHAT, CDR2 FQDESV (reference sequence). The CDR3 has 13 amino acids.

This sequence joins TRBV11-3 and TRBJ1-4, with TRBD1 matching 7 bases. Germline loops: CDR1 SGHNT, CDR2 YENEEA. V lost 3 bases and J lost 9; bases outside the gene matches: 10. This CDR3 region has 15 residues. The CDR3 DNA reads TGTGCCAGCAGCTTTTCAGGGGGAGATCGCCAAAAACTGTTTTTT. It specifies CASSFSGGDRQKLFF.

This chain's CDR3 is CASSYALGGDEQYV. DNA of the CDR3: TGTGCCAGCAGTTACGCCCTGGGGGGGGACGAGCAGTACGTC. The chain is built from TRBV6-6 and TRBJ2-7, with 7 bases identical to TRBD2. CDR1 MNHNY and CDR2 SVGAGI come from the germline V gene (reference sequence). Losses at the gene ends were 2 bases for V and 5 bases for J; bases not matched to a gene: 6. The CDR3 covers 14 residues.

The chain has TRBV6-5 and TRBJ1-2; 7 bases map to TRBD1. This CDR3 has 13 amino acids. V lost 6 bases and J lost 7; bases outside the gene matches: 8. Looked up from germline, CDR1 is MNHEY and CDR2 is SVGAGI. The CDR3 protein is CASRNRGDSGYTF. The CDR3 DNA reads as TGTGCCAGCAGAAACAGGGGAGACTCTGGCTACACCTTC.

The chain employs TRBV7-2 and TRBJ1-1; D unresolved. Germline V gene lookup returns CDR1 SGHTA and CDR2 FQGNSA. Trimming pared 4 bases from V and 8 bases from J, leaving 14 bases between. The CDR3 loop spans 13 amino acids. Here the CDR3 reads CASSSQDRGEAFF. Written as DNA, the CDR3 is TGTGCCAGCAGCTCCCAAGACCGGGGAGAAGCTTTCTTT.

This clone was detected only once. The rearrangement links TRBV19 to TRBJ2-1; 7 bases agree with TRBD1. Germline V CDR1 and CDR2: LNHDA, SQIVND (reference sequence). The CDR3 has 16 residues. V lost 8 bases and J lost 6; bases outside the gene matches: 16. This CDR3 is CASERQGSSPGNEQFF. The CDR3 bases are TGTGCCAGTGAAAGACAGGGAAGCTCCCCTGGCAATGAGCAGTTCTTC. The full variable domain, its missing parts supplied by reference TRBV19 and TRBJ2-1, is DGGITQSPKYLFRKEGQNVTLSCEQNLNHDAMYWYRQDPGQGLRLIYYSQIVNDFQKGDIAEGYSVSREKKESFPLTVTSAQKNPTAFYLCASERQGSSPGNEQFFGPGTRLTVL.

The chain carries TRBV6-6 and TRBJ1-1; no clear D. Germline CDR1 MNHNY, CDR2 SVGAGI (reference sequence). CDR3 length: 14 residues. Trimming pared 3 bases from V and 2 bases from J, leaving 10 bases between. The CDR3 loop is CASSYIRRNTEAFF. The CDR3 coding sequence is TGTGCCAGCAGTTATATTAGGAGAAACACTGAAGCTTTCTTT.

This chain joins TRBV9 and TRBJ1-1; D is undetermined. The CDR3 length is 14 residues. The V and J ends lost 3 bases and 1 base respectively, with 10 bases between them. Germline V gene lookup returns CDR1 SGDLS and CDR2 YYNGEE. The CDR3 DNA is TGTGCCAGCAGCGGGTTAGTTCCGAACACTGAAGCTTTCTTT. It is translated as CASSGLVPNTEAFF.

The J gene is TRBJ2-5, the V gene TRBV5-6; 7 bases fit TRBD1. This CDR3 has 13 residues. From germline, CDR1 is SGHDT and CDR2 YYEEEE. J was trimmed by 5 bases and V by 7 bases; bases with no gene match: 8. The DNA for the CDR3 is TGTGCCAGCTACGACAGGGAAGGGGAGACCCAGTACTTC. Protein: CASYDREGETQYF.

The V gene is TRBV28, the J gene TRBJ2-5, with D perhaps matching TRBD2 (7 bases). The CDR3 is made up of 16 amino acids. Between the trimmed V and J ends, which lost 4 bases and 3 bases, there was a span of 18 bases. Germline values: CDR1 MDHEN, CDR2 SYDVKM. The CDR3 here is CASSSLGGAGKETQYF. The CDR3 DNA reads as TGTGCCAGCAGTTCCCTAGGGGGGGCAGGAAAAGAGACCCAGTACTTC.

This clone was detected only once. The chain has TRBV28 and TRBJ2-1, with D perhaps TRBD1 (5 bases). V dropped 7 bases and J dropped 6 bases, with 16 bases sitting between them. The CDR3 spans 14 residues. Germline V gene data show CDR1 as MDHEN and CDR2 as SYDVKM. DNA of the CDR3: TGTGCCAGCAAGGGCAGGGCAAGAGGCAATGAGCAGTTCTTC. It codes for CASKGRARGNEQFF.

In its sample, this clone was seen once. The chain combines TRBV18 with TRBJ2-3, with TRBD2 identical over 8 bases. This CDR3 comprises 15 residues. V shed 2 bases and J 4 bases; nucleotides not matched to a gene: 5. Germline CDR1 reads KGHSH; CDR2 reads LQKENI. The CDR3 bases are TGTGCCAGCTCACCATTTGGCGGGAGGTCAGATACGCAGTATTTT. Translating gives CASSPFGGRSDTQYF.